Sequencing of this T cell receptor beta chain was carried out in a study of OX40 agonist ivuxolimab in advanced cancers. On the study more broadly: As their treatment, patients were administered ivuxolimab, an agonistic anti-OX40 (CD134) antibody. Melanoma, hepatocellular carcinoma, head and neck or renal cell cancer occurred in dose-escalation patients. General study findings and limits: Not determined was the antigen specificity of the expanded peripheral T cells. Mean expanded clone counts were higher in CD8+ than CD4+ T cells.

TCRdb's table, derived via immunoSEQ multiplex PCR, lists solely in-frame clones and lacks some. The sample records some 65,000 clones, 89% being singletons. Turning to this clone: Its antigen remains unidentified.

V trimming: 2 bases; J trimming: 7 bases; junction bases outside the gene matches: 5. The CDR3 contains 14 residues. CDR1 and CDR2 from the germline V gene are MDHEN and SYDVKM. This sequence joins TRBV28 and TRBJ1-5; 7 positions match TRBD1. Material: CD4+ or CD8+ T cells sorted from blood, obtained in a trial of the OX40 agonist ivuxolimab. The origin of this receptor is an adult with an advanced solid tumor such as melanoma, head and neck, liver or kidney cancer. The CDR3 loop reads CASSLTGAGQPQHF. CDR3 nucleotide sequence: TGTGCCAGCAGTTTAACAGGGGCAGGCCAGCCCCAGCATTTT.